Each of the 9 T cell receptor beta chains below was sequenced from the same sample in a study of cytomegalovirus exposure and HLA in healthy donors (dated by TCRdb to 2016 to 2017). Preparation of the library involved the immunoSEQ multiplex PCR assay. For the multiplex PCR, a mixture combining 60 forward primers for TCR Vbeta segments and 13 reverse primers for TCR Jbeta segments was used. TCRdb stores this immuneACCESS table with in-frame sequences only. Part of the clones is absent; in the studies checked, under half of the shortfall reflects unresolved V genes, and no reason is known for the rest. Counted in this sample were about 190,000 clones; almost 80% of them appeared once. Together, the top ten hold less than 2% of the sample. Sample: PBMCs. The receptors here all came from a woman under 30 in good health and CMV-seronegative.

The rearrangement joins TRBV19 to TRBJ2-1; 8 positions agree with TRBD1. V shed 4 bases and J 1 base; nucleotides not matched to a gene: 6. The length of the CDR3 is 16 residues. From germline, CDR1 is LNHDA and CDR2 SQIVND (reference sequence). The CDR3: CASSTEDRASYNEQFF. The CDR3 nucleotides read TGTGCCAGTAGTACTGAGGACAGGGCATCCTACAATGAGCAGTTCTTC.

This chain links TRBV4-1 with TRBJ2-1; D may be TRBD2 (6 bases). Trimming shortened V by 6 bases and J by 7 bases, and 13 bases separated the two germline ends. The CDR3 has 13 amino acids. Germline V gene lookup returns CDR1 MGHRA and CDR2 YSYEKL. CDR3 region: CASRGGSGNEQFF. The CDR3 coding sequence is TGCGCCAGCAGGGGGGGTTCGGGAAATGAGCAGTTCTTC.

This clone was detected a few times. The chain is built from TRBV19 and TRBJ2-2; 8 positions agree with TRBD1. The CDR3 spans 14 residues. The V segment lost 5 bases and the J segment 7 bases; nucleotides outside the gene matches: 6. Germline V lookup: CDR1 LNHDA, CDR2 SQIVND (reference sequence). CDR3 in amino acids: CASSQQGVGGELFF. The CDR3 bases are TGTGCCAGTAGTCAACAGGGGGTGGGCGGGGAGCTGTTTTTT.

This chain links TRBV11-2 with TRBJ1-2; D is uncertain. V was trimmed by 5 bases and J by 8 bases, leaving 12 bases between them. CDR1 and CDR2 from the germline V gene are SGHAT and FQNNGV. The CDR3 length is 12 residues. CDR3 DNA: TGTGCCAGCAGCAATACGCCGGTCGGCTACACCTTC. It codes for CASSNTPVGYTF. The variable domain in full, with the rest retrieved from reference TRBV11-2 and TRBJ1-2, is EAGVAQSPRYKIIEKRQSVAFWCNPISGHATLYWYQQILGQGPKLLIQFQNNGVVDDSQLPKDRFSAERLKGVDSTLKIQPAKLEDSAVYLCASSNTPVGYTFGSGTRLTVV.

The V gene is TRBV2, the J gene TRBJ2-7; 9 bases match TRBD1. Germline V gene sequence: CDR1 SNHLY, CDR2 FYNNEI. V gave up 3 bases and J gave up 7 bases; unmatched junction bases: 7. The CDR3 runs to 14 residues. The CDR3 sequence is CASSEGQGPREQYF. CDR3 nucleotides: TGTGCCAGCAGTGAGGGACAGGGACCCAGGGAGCAGTACTTC.

In its sample, this clone was seen a few times. This rearrangement joins TRBV5-5 to TRBJ1-4; 8 positions match TRBD1. V dropped 2 bases and J dropped 8; count of bases not matched to a gene: 8. The CDR3 is 15 residues long. CDR1 is SGHKS, CDR2 YYEKEE, per germline (reference sequence). The CDR3 DNA follows: TGTGCCAGCAGCTTTGGACAGGGCGGACGGGAAAAACTGTTTTTT. As protein: CASSFGQGGREKLFF.

This clone was detected a few times. The chain employs TRBV28 and TRBJ2-5; TRBD2 agrees at 14 bases. Germline values: CDR1 MDHEN, CDR2 SYDVKM. This CDR3 has 17 amino acids. V dropped 4 bases and J dropped 5; count of bases not matched to a gene: 9. CDR3 loop: CASSYGTSGGGSETQYF. The CDR3 nucleotides read TGTGCCAGCAGTTATGGGACTAGCGGGGGAGGGAGCGAGACCCAGTACTTC.

This chain uses TRBV30 with TRBJ1-4; no definite D call. V lost 0 bases, J lost 7 bases, and 9 bases lay in between. The CDR3 has 13 amino acids. CDR1 and CDR2 from the germline V gene are GTSNPN and SVGIG (reference sequence). The CDR3 reads CAWSVELGEKLFF. CDR3 DNA sequence: TGTGCCTGGAGTGTGGAGCTGGGTGAAAAACTGTTTTTT.

J is TRBJ2-7 and V is TRBV7-2, with D unresolved. CDR1 is SGHTA, CDR2 FQGNSA, per germline. The CDR3 loop spans 12 amino acids. Trimming removed 1 base at V and 6 bases at J, with 7 bases between. CDR3 DNA: TGTGCCAGCAGCTTAGTGATTAGCGAGCAGTACTTC. It is translated as CASSLVISEQYF.